What follows describes a single T cell receptor (beta chain). Data came from immunoSEQ multiplex PCR; TCRdb stores just in-frame clones and leaves some out. The data show some 150,000 clones, 85% to 90% seen once. The sample comes from a study of blood T cell repertoires in COVID-19. Study as a whole: The origin of the acute and convalescent COVID-19 samples was the United States, Italy and Spain.

CDR1 and CDR2 (germline): SGHAT, FQNNGV. The CDR3 has 15 amino acids. The V and J ends lost 6 bases and 2 bases, in that order; junction bases with no gene match: 6. The sequenced material came from peripheral blood. The sequence was obtained from a woman between 40 and 50 years old with acute or convalescent COVID-19. The chain couples TRBV11-2 to TRBJ2-1, with 8 bases that match TRBD2. The CDR3 is CASSSLAGAYNEQFF. The CDR3 region has the DNA TGTGCCAGCAGTTCCCTAGCGGGTGCCTACAATGAGCAGTTCTTC.